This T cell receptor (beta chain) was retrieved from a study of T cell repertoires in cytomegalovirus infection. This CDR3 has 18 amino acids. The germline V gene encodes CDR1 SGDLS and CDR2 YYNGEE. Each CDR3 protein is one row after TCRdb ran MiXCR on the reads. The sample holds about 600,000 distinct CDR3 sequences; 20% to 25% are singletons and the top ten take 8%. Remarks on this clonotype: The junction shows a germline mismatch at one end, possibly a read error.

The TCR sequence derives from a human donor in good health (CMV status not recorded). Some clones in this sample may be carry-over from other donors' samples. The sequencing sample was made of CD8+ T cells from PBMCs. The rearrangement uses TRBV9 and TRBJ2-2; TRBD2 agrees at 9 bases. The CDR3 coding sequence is TGTGCCAGCAGCGTACTTGCGGGGGGGCAGCGGAACGCCGGGGAGCTGTTTTTT. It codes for CASSVLAGGQRNAGELFF.